The source of this T cell receptor (beta chain) is a study of T cell responses to AZD1222 COVID-19 vaccine. Study results and caveats: Donors in the cohort were predominantly white British and more often female, and clonal diversity was possibly underestimated.

This clone occurred a few times. Its antigen is unidentified. Trimming left V 1 base short and J 4 bases short, with 8 bases between. Per the germline V gene, CDR1 is SGHDT and CDR2 is YYEEEE. The CDR3 is 13 amino acids. The data were produced by immunoSEQ multiplex PCR, yet TCRdb's version contains in-frame clones alone and is incomplete. This table has 100,000 to 150,000 clones, roughly 88% appearing once. This TCR was sampled from an adult in good health. The sequencing used peripheral blood, collected on day 0 of MenACWY control vaccination. This rearrangement joins TRBV5-6 to TRBJ1-1, with D possibly TRBD1 on 5 matching bases. This CDR3 reads CASSLYRFTEAFF. Written as DNA, the CDR3 is TGTGCCAGCAGCTTGTACAGGTTCACTGAAGCTTTCTTT.